These T cell receptor beta chains were read from a single sample in a study of T cell responses to AZD1222 COVID-19 vaccine. TCRdb's copy holds only in-frame clones and misses some; the assay was immunoSEQ multiplex PCR. The sample comprises 190,000 or so clones, around nine tenths of which are singletons, and around 26% rests with the top ten. Sequenced here: peripheral blood, sampled 28 days after the second AZD1222 dose. These receptors were taken from an adult who received the AZD1222 COVID-19 vaccine. The CDR3 runs from the conserved cysteine through the conserved F or W. A D gene is named only where the DNA matches it firmly. Clone sizes are given selectively: once, few, many, or a class where the clone is expanded.

j_call v_call d_call clone_size cdr3_aa cdr3_nt
TRBJ1-1 TRBV28 NA NA CASSSDTYTEAFF TGTGCCAGCAGTTCTGACACCTACACTGAAGCTTTCTTT
TRBJ2-2 TRBV18 NA NA CASSRISGNTGELFF TGTGCCAGCTCACGGATTAGCGGAAACACCGGGGAGCTGTTTTTT
TRBJ2-5 TRBV5-1 NA NA CASSLATGVETQYF TGCGCCAGCAGCTTGGCGACAGGTGTGGAGACCCAGTACTTC
TRBJ2-5 TRBV28 NA few CASRLTETQYF TGTGCCAGCAGACTAACGGAGACCCAGTACTTC
TRBJ2-7 TRBV9 NA NA CASSVDRGAFHEQYF TGTGCCAGCAGCGTAGATCGGGGGGCTTTCCACGAGCAGTACTTC
TRBJ2-5 TRBV28 NA once CASSLWGLGARTQYF TGTGCCAGCAGTTTATGGGGTTTGGGAGCCAGGACCCAGTACTTC
TRBJ2-7 TRBV6-5 NA NA CASTLGQIVEQYF TGTGCCAGCACCCTTGGACAGATCGTCGAGCAGTACTTC
TRBJ2-7 TRBV3-1/TRBV3-2 NA NA CASSPALYSYEQYF TGTGCCAGCAGCCCAGCACTGTACTCCTACGAGCAGTACTTC
TRBJ2-3 TRBV29-1 NA NA CSVGQLSTDTQYF TGCAGCGTTGGTCAGCTTAGCACAGATACGCAGTATTTT
TRBJ1-4 TRBV21-1 NA NA CARPDGGHVKLFF TGTGCCAGACCCGATGGGGGCCACGTAAAACTGTTTTTT
TRBJ2-4 TRBV7-9 NA NA CASSSSKNIQYF TGTGCCAGCAGCTCCTCAAAAAACATTCAGTACTTC
TRBJ2-7 TRBV4-3 TRBD1 once CASSQGEGAPTYEQYF TGCGCCAGCAGCCAAGGAGAGGGGGCTCCGACCTACGAGCAGTACTTC
TRBJ1-6 TRBV12-3/TRBV12-4 NA once CASSLVDNSPLHF TGTGCCAGCAGTTTAGTGGATAATTCACCCCTCCACTTT
TRBJ2-3 TRBV7-2 TRBD1 NA CASSLVQGTDTQYF TGTGCCAGCAGCTTAGTACAGGGGACAGATACGCAGTATTTT
TRBJ1-4 TRBV30 NA NA CASRGGVNEKLFF TGTGCCTCCCGGGGAGGGGTTAATGAAAAACTGTTTTTT
TRBJ2-1 TRBV27 TRBD1 NA CASSPTGTGTVSNEQFF TGTGCCAGCAGTCCAACCGGGACAGGGACCGTAAGCAATGAGCAGTTCTTC
TRBJ1-5 TRBV7-2 TRBD1 NA CASSLVGQGVSNQPQHF TGTGCCAGCAGCTTAGTAGGACAGGGGGTAAGCAATCAGCCCCAGCATTTT
TRBJ2-1 TRBV5-1 NA NA CASSSKTVFGEQFF TGCGCCAGCAGCTCAAAGACAGTCTTTGGTGAGCAGTTCTTC
TRBJ2-1 TRBV29-1 NA once CSAGDNEQFF TGCAGCGCTGGGGACAATGAGCAGTTCTTC
TRBJ2-3 TRBV19 TRBD2 NA CASSIGGSPRTDTQYF TGTGCCAGTAGTATCGGCGGGAGTCCCCGCACAGATACGCAGTATTTT
TRBJ2-3 TRBV3-1/TRBV3-2 NA NA CASSPLQVWGTDTQYF TGTGCCAGCAGCCCCCTCCAGGTCTGGGGCACAGATACGCAGTATTTT
TRBJ1-5 TRBV2 NA NA CASNPAQQRGPQHF TGTGCCAGCAATCCCGCCCAACAACGCGGCCCCCAGCATTTT
TRBJ1-1 TRBV5-1 NA NA CASSLDFEGAFF TGCGCCAGCAGCTTGGATTTTGAGGGGGCTTTCTTT
TRBJ2-1 TRBV18 NA NA CASSPPAESYNEQFF TGTGCCAGCTCACCACCGGCGGAGTCCTACAATGAGCAGTTCTTC
TRBJ2-1 TRBV5-4 TRBD2 NA CASRDSGRAINNEQFF TGTGCCAGCAGGGATAGCGGGAGGGCCATAAACAATGAGCAGTTCTTC
TRBJ1-1 TRBV28 NA NA CASSQTVTEAFF TGTGCCAGCAGCCAGACCGTCACTGAAGCTTTCTTT
TRBJ2-7 TRBV5-1 TRBD1 NA CASSSPLQGALRSEQYF TGCGCCAGCAGCTCGCCCCTACAGGGGGCGCTGAGAAGCGAGCAGTACTTC
TRBJ2-1 TRBV2 NA NA CASGLYNEQFF TGTGCCAGCGGCCTCTACAATGAGCAGTTCTTC
TRBJ1-5 TRBV6-1 NA NA CASSEGLSNQPQHF TGTGCCAGCAGTGAAGGTCTTAGCAATCAGCCCCAGCATTTT
TRBJ2-1 TRBV5-4 NA NA CASSSPTGTVSNEQFF TGTGCCAGCAGCTCCCCCACCGGGACTGTCTCCAATGAGCAGTTCTTC
TRBJ1-1 TRBV14 NA NA CASSPASPLGTEAFF TGTGCCAGCAGCCCAGCTAGTCCCTTAGGCACTGAAGCTTTCTTT
TRBJ1-5 TRBV5-1 TRBD1 NA CASSLDRGDNQPQHF TGCGCCAGCAGCTTGGACAGGGGCGACAATCAGCCCCAGCATTTT
TRBJ1-4 TRBV28 NA NA CASSGAVAANEKLFF TGTGCCAGCAGTGGAGCAGTGGCAGCTAATGAAAAACTGTTTTTT
TRBJ2-1 TRBV6-6 TRBD2 once CASSPSPTSGRVYEQFF TGTGCCAGCAGTCCTTCCCCGACTAGCGGGAGAGTCTATGAGCAGTTCTTC
TRBJ2-7 TRBV28 NA NA CASSSLPTYEQYF TGTGCCAGCAGTTCCCTTCCCACCTACGAGCAGTACTTC
TRBJ2-1 TRBV7-2 NA once CASSRRGGNNEQFF TGTGCCAGCAGCCGCCGGGGCGGGAACAATGAGCAGTTCTTC
TRBJ2-3 TRBV6-2/TRBV6-3 NA NA CASSYSGITDTQYF TGTGCCAGCAGTTACTCAGGGATAACAGATACGCAGTATTTT
TRBJ2-7 TRBV19 NA large CASSQSGGAAYEQYF TGTGCCAGTAGCCAGAGTGGGGGGGCTGCCTACGAGCAGTACTTC
TRBJ2-7 TRBV28 TRBD2 NA CASSAGTSGSPQYF TGTGCCAGCAGTGCCGGGACTAGCGGGAGTCCGCAGTACTTC
TRBJ1-2 TRBV2 NA NA CASSGEDIVYDYTF TGTGCCAGCAGTGGGGAGGACATAGTCTATGACTACACCTTC
TRBJ2-7 TRBV27 TRBD2 NA CASGPGLAGVASYEQYF TGTGCCAGCGGACCGGGACTAGCGGGAGTTGCCTCCTACGAGCAGTACTTC
TRBJ2-2 TRBV11-3 NA NA CASSGGLNTGELFF TGTGCCAGCAGCGGAGGTCTGAATACCGGGGAGCTGTTTTTT
TRBJ1-2 TRBV24-1 NA NA CATTDGYGYTF TGTGCCACCACGGACGGTTATGGCTACACCTTC
TRBJ1-1 TRBV28 NA NA CASSLRGMNTEAFF TGTGCCAGCAGTTTAAGGGGTATGAACACTGAAGCTTTCTTT
TRBJ1-2 TRBV28 TRBD1 NA CASSPGTAINYGYTF TGTGCCAGCAGTCCTGGGACAGCTATTAACTATGGCTACACCTTC
TRBJ2-5 TRBV12-5 NA NA CASGLGPQETQYF TGTGCTAGTGGTTTAGGACCTCAAGAGACCCAGTACTTC
TRBJ1-2 TRBV28 NA NA CASLGSGGKSNYGYTF TGTGCCAGCCTGGGGTCGGGAGGGAAGTCTAACTATGGCTACACCTTC
TRBJ2-5 TRBV9 NA NA CASSVASGRETQYF TGTGCCAGCAGCGTAGCGTCAGGGAGAGAGACCCAGTACTTC